The 32 T cell receptor beta chains reported below all come from one sample, sequenced in a study of identifying expanded T cells in peripheral blood. The assay was immunoSEQ multiplex PCR, and TCRdb's table has in-frame clones only and misses some. The table lists about 91,000 clones, roughly 90% of them singletons, with 3.9% in the top ten. The sequencing sample was made of blood. All receptors derive from a person aged 18 to 75 in good health.

The genes are TRBV7-2 and TRBJ2-1; the D gene could be TRBD1 or TRBD2 (5 bases each). V was pared by 8 bases and J by 6 bases, with 17 bases between. CDR3 size: 14 residues. Germline CDR1 reads SGHTA; CDR2 reads FQGNSA. The CDR3 is CASAYFREFNEQFF. CDR3 DNA: TGTGCCAGCGCGTATTTCAGGGAGTTCAATGAGCAGTTCTTC.

A note on this clone: Sequence at one end of the junction differs from germline and may be a read error. The DNA of the CDR3 is TGTGCCAGTAGTATCCACAGGATGAACGCTGAAGCTTTCTTT. Its protein is CASSIHRMNAEAFF. The genes are TRBV19 and TRBJ1-1, with D possibly being TRBD1 (5 bases). Germline values: CDR1 LNHDA, CDR2 SQIVND (reference sequence). This CDR3 is 14 amino acids long.

The chain is built from TRBV28 and TRBJ1-5, with a weak D call TRBD1 (6 bases). V was trimmed by 4 bases and J by 7 bases, leaving 11 bases between them. The germline gives CDR1 MDHEN, CDR2 SYDVKM. The CDR3 is 13 residues long. CDR3 nucleotides: TGTGCCAGCAGTTGGCTCCAGGGGCAGCCCCAGCATTTT. This encodes CASSWLQGQPQHF.

This clone appeared a single time. This chain connects TRBV7-2 to TRBJ2-5; no clear D. The CDR3 length is 13 residues. The germline V gene encodes CDR1 SGHTA and CDR2 FQGNSA. V gave up 5 bases and J gave up 2 bases, with 9 bases separating them. The CDR3 DNA reads as TGTGCCAGCAGCCGTAGTCAACAAGAGACCCAGTACTTC. Translation: CASSRSQQETQYF.

This clone has only one observation. The chain has TRBV7-9 and TRBJ1-4, with a possible D match to TRBD1 (6 bases). CDR1 is SEHNR and CDR2 is FQNEAQ in the germline V gene (reference sequence). Trimming took 5 bases from V and 3 from J, leaving 13 bases between them. The CDR3 has 15 residues. The CDR3 region is CASSPPGASNEKLFF. As DNA, the CDR3 is TGTGCCAGCAGCCCCCCGGGGGCCTCTAATGAAAAACTGTTTTTT.

V is TRBV2 and J is TRBJ1-5; D not certain. The V end was cut by 8 bases, the J end by 5 bases, with 13 bases between. Germline CDR1 reads SNHLY; CDR2 reads FYNNEI. The CDR3 is 13 amino acids. This CDR3 reads CASSGRRDQPQHF. DNA of the CDR3: TGTGCCAGCTCGGGGAGGAGGGATCAGCCCCAGCATTTT.

The chain couples TRBV28 to TRBJ1-2; D is uncertain. Germline V CDR1 and CDR2: MDHEN, SYDVKM. The CDR3 spans 12 residues. Trimming shortened V by 5 bases and J by 4 bases, and 8 bases separated the two germline ends. CDR3 sequence: CASSESGYGYTF. As DNA, the CDR3 is TGTGCCAGCAGTGAGAGTGGCTATGGCTACACCTTC.

The chain has TRBV9 and TRBJ2-7, with a possible D match to TRBD1 (6 bases). The CDR3 extends over 14 amino acids. V was cut by 2 bases and J by 5 bases, with 14 bases left in between. Germline CDR1 and CDR2: SGDLS and YYNGEE. CDR3 amino acids: CASSVDSTGHEQYF. The DNA for the CDR3 is TGTGCCAGCAGCGTGGACAGCACCGGTCACGAGCAGTACTTC.

The CDR3 loop reads CASSIAGAANTGELFF. The CDR3 bases are TGTGCCAGTAGTATAGCGGGGGCCGCGAACACCGGGGAGCTGTTTTTT. The chain joins TRBV19 to TRBJ2-2; the D gene could be TRBD1 or TRBD2 (6 bases each). Germline V gene sequence: CDR1 LNHDA, CDR2 SQIVND (reference sequence). Trimming removed 1 base from V and 0 bases from J, with 9 bases in between. The CDR3 sequence is 16 residues long.

The V and J genes are TRBV4-2 and TRBJ2-7; TRBD1 aligns across 9 bases. The CDR3 has 16 amino acids. Germline assignment: CDR1 LGHNA and CDR2 YNFKEQ. J was trimmed by 0 bases and V by 1 base; bases with no gene match: 4. The CDR3 nucleotides read TGTGCCAGCAGCCAAGTGGGACAGGGCTACTCCTACGAGCAGTACTTC. Residues: CASSQVGQGYSYEQYF.

This sequence joins TRBV5-6 and TRBJ2-7; tentative D call: TRBD2 (5 bases). V lost 7 bases to trimming and J lost 5 bases, with 13 bases between them. This CDR3 region has 12 residues. Germline V lookup: CDR1 SGHDT, CDR2 YYEEEE. The CDR3 DNA is TGTGCCAGCCTAACTAGGAGCAACGAGCAGTACTTC. Its protein product is CASLTRSNEQYF.

This chain joins TRBV12-2 and TRBJ1-2. TRBV12-2 is designated a pseudogene. The length of the CDR3 is 12 residues. CDR3 bases: TGTGCAAGTCGCTCGCTCTGGGGAGTAAGAACCTTC. It codes for CASRSLWGVRTF.

The chain has TRBV5-1 and TRBJ1-4; D may be TRBD1 (6 bases). V gave up 5 bases and J gave up 6 bases, with 14 bases separating them. The CDR3 runs to 14 residues. From germline, CDR1 is SGHRS and CDR2 YFSETQ. The CDR3 sequence is CASSPQGRHEKLFF. CDR3 DNA sequence: TGCGCCAGCAGTCCACAGGGTCGGCATGAAAAACTGTTTTTT.

The chain has TRBV19 and TRBJ1-1, with D possibly matching TRBD1 (6 bases). The V gene's germline CDR1 is LNHDA and CDR2 SQIVND (reference sequence). The V gene lost 1 base and the J gene lost 0 bases, with 6 bases spanning the gap. CDR3 length equals 14 residues. CDR3: CASSIGQVNTEAFF. The CDR3 DNA follows: TGTGCCAGTAGTATAGGACAGGTGAACACTGAAGCTTTCTTT.

The J gene is TRBJ1-6, the V gene TRBV30; D gene uncertain. V dropped 0 bases and J dropped 1 base, with 7 bases sitting between them. The CDR3 sequence is 15 residues long. Germline loops: CDR1 GTSNPN, CDR2 SVGIG (reference sequence). The CDR3 here is CAWSVRGSYNSPLHF. As DNA, the CDR3 is TGTGCCTGGAGTGTACGAGGTTCCTATAATTCACCCCTCCACTTT.

The chain joins TRBV5-4 to TRBJ2-4; D not resolved. This CDR3 is built from 13 residues. CDR1 and CDR2 (germline): SGHNT, YYREEE (reference sequence). V dropped 2 bases and J dropped 7 bases, with 10 bases sitting between them. CDR3 protein: CASSFGTGNIQYF. The CDR3 DNA sequence: TGTGCCAGCAGCTTTGGTACTGGGAACATTCAGTACTTC. The full variable domain, rest sourced from reference TRBV5-4 and TRBJ2-4, is ETGVTQSPTHLIKTRGQQVTLRCSSQSGHNTVSWYQQALGQGPQFIFQYYREEENGRGNFPPRFSGLQFPNYSSELNVNALELDDSALYLCASSFGTGNIQYFGAGTRLSVL.

V and J are TRBV5-6 and TRBJ2-7; D may be TRBD1 (6 bases). The CDR3 length is 13 residues. The germline CDR1 and CDR2 sequences are SGHDT and YYEEEE. V lost 1 base, J lost 4 bases, and 9 bases lay in between. CDR3 region: CASSLLGAYEQYF. The CDR3 DNA follows: TGTGCCAGCAGCTTGCTGGGGGCATACGAGCAGTACTTC.

The J gene is TRBJ1-1, the V gene TRBV2; D remains unclear. The CDR3 has 15 amino acids. The germline CDR1 and CDR2 sequences are SNHLY and FYNNEI. The V gene lost 3 bases and the J gene lost 4 bases, with 15 bases spanning the gap. CDR3 protein: CASSDWSGSGTEAFF. The CDR3 bases are TGTGCCAGCAGTGACTGGTCAGGTTCGGGCACTGAAGCTTTCTTT.

The chain recombines TRBV11-2 with TRBJ2-1; 15 bases map to TRBD2. CDR1 is SGHAT and CDR2 is FQNNGV in the germline V gene. CDR3 length equals 19 residues. The junction had 9 bases not matched to a gene; V was cut back by 2 bases and J by 4 bases. Written as DNA, the CDR3 is TGTGCCAGCAGCTTATACGGACTAGCGGGAGGGCCGAGGTACAATGAGCAGTTCTTC. Translation: CASSLYGLAGGPRYNEQFF.

CDR3 region: CASSSGVLYGYTF. The CDR3 DNA is TGTGCCAGCAGCTCAGGGGTTCTCTATGGCTACACCTTC. The chain combines TRBV28 with TRBJ1-2, with a tentative D call TRBD1 (6 bases). The V end was cut by 6 bases, the J end by 4 bases, with 12 bases between. CDR3 length equals 13 residues. Germline CDR1 is MDHEN and CDR2 is SYDVKM.

The chain recombines TRBV29-1 with TRBJ1-5; the D is unclear. Trimming left V 4 bases short and J 0 bases short, with 7 bases between. The CDR3 is 13 amino acids. Per the germline V gene, CDR1 is SQVTM and CDR2 is ANQGSEA. The CDR3 spells CSVGLGSNQPQHF. The CDR3 bases are TGCAGCGTTGGCCTCGGTAGCAATCAGCCCCAGCATTTT.

This clone came up once. The genes are TRBV7-3 and TRBJ2-2, with D perhaps TRBD2 (6 bases). The CDR3 spans 17 residues. Germline values: CDR1 SGHTA, CDR2 FQGTGA. V gave up 5 bases and J gave up 4 bases, with 20 bases separating them. CDR3 loop: CASSQKSWQGGTGELFF. The CDR3 DNA sequence: TGTGCCAGCAGCCAAAAAAGTTGGCAGGGAGGCACCGGGGAGCTGTTTTTT.

This chain links TRBV28 with TRBJ2-7, with TRBD1 identical over 10 bases. The V and J ends lost 6 bases and 1 base, in that order; junction bases with no gene match: 9. CDR3 length: 16 amino acids. Looked up from germline, CDR1 is MDHEN and CDR2 is SYDVKM. The CDR3 bases are TGTGCCAGCAGCTTACCCGGGACAGGGGTTTCCTACGAGCAGTACTTC. Translating gives CASSLPGTGVSYEQYF.

This clone has a single count. The genes are TRBV5-6 and TRBJ2-5; TRBD1 matches 7 bases. The CDR3 spans 17 residues. Per germline, CDR1 SGHDT and CDR2 YYEEEE. The trim removed 2 bases at V and 2 bases at J, leaving 12 bases unmatched. CDR3 protein: CASSLGRGQGEQETQYF. The CDR3, as DNA: TGTGCCAGCAGCTTAGGTCGTGGGCAGGGGGAACAAGAGACCCAGTACTTC. Supplemented by reference TRBV5-6 and TRBJ2-5, the full variable domain reads DAGVTQSPTHLIKTRGQQVTLRCSPKSGHDTVSWYQQALGQGPQFIFQYYEEEERQRGNFPDRFSGHQFPNYSSELNVNALLLGDSALYLCASSLGRGQGEQETQYFGPGTRLLVL.

The chain carries TRBV2 and TRBJ2-7; D is ambiguous. This CDR3 has 13 amino acids. Germline CDR1 is SNHLY and CDR2 is FYNNEI. The V end was cut by 4 bases, the J end by 0 bases, with 7 bases between. CDR3 loop: CASSAVSSYEQYF. The CDR3 DNA reads as TGTGCCAGCAGTGCCGTTAGCTCCTACGAGCAGTACTTC.

The genes are TRBV7-9 and TRBJ2-2; maybe TRBD2 (6 bases). V was trimmed by 3 bases and J by 6 bases, leaving 14 bases between them. Germline CDR1 SEHNR, CDR2 FQNEAQ (reference sequence). The CDR3 totals 15 residues. In DNA, the CDR3 is TGTGCCAGCAGCTTGGGGGGTATTAGATCCGGGGAGCTGTTTTTT. Its translation: CASSLGGIRSGELFF.

This clone was counted between two and nine times. The chain has TRBV9 and TRBJ1-5; D unresolved. The germline CDR1 and CDR2 sequences are SGDLS and YYNGEE. The V end lost 0 bases, the J end lost 2 bases, and 9 bases lay between the germline ends. CDR3 length: 15 amino acids. DNA for the CDR3: TGTGCCAGCAGCGTAGATGGGTTTGGCAATCAGCCCCAGCATTTT. This sequence encodes CASSVDGFGNQPQHF.

The J gene is TRBJ1-2, the V gene TRBV28; D remains ambiguous. Germline V gene data show CDR1 as MDHEN and CDR2 as SYDVKM. Trimming stripped 6 bases from V and 6 bases from J, with 8 bases between. The CDR3 runs to 11 residues. The CDR3 nucleotides are TGTGCCAGCAGCGGAATTGATGGCTACACCTTC. It specifies CASSGIDGYTF.

The chain has TRBV28 and TRBJ2-7; TRBD2 agrees at 7 bases. V trimming: 6 bases; J trimming: 3 bases; junction bases outside the gene matches: 11. Germline lookup yields CDR1 MDHEN and CDR2 SYDVKM. The CDR3 sequence is 15 residues long. The CDR3 sequence: CASSLGSSGYYEQYF. The CDR3 DNA reads as TGTGCCAGCAGCCTGGGGTCTAGCGGTTACTACGAGCAGTACTTC.

The chain recombines TRBV28 with TRBJ2-7; no clear D gene. Per the germline V gene, CDR1 is MDHEN and CDR2 is SYDVKM. This CDR3 region has 12 residues. V was clipped by 3 bases and J by 5 bases, with 8 bases between them. CDR3 DNA: TGTGCCAGCAGTTTCCCGGACCACGAGCAGTACTTC. It encodes CASSFPDHEQYF. The full variable domain, with the rest looked up from reference TRBV28 and TRBJ2-7, is DVKVTQSSRYLVKRTGEKVFLECVQDMDHENMFWYRQDPGLGLRLIYFSYDVKMKEKGDIPEGYSVSREKKERFSLILESASTNQTSMYLCASSFPDHEQYFGPGTRLTVT.

V gene TRBV27 combines with J gene TRBJ1-2; D gene ambiguous. The CDR3 is 15 amino acids. Trimming removed 4 bases at V and 8 bases at J, with 20 bases between. Per the germline V gene, CDR1 is MNHEY and CDR2 is SMNVEV (reference sequence). The CDR3 sequence: CASSYPRLAYGGYTF. The DNA for the CDR3 is TGTGCCAGCAGTTACCCTCGTCTCGCTTATGGGGGCTACACCTTC.

The chain is built from TRBV7-9 and TRBJ1-6; D is perhaps TRBD1 (6 bases). This CDR3 spans 14 amino acids. V was cut by 11 bases and J by 5 bases, with 16 bases left in between. The germline CDR1 and CDR2 sequences are SEHNR and FQNEAQ (reference sequence). In DNA form, the CDR3 reads TGTGCCTCCCGGGGGGGCTTTGATAATTCACCCCTCCACTTT. Amino acid sequence: CASRGGFDNSPLHF.